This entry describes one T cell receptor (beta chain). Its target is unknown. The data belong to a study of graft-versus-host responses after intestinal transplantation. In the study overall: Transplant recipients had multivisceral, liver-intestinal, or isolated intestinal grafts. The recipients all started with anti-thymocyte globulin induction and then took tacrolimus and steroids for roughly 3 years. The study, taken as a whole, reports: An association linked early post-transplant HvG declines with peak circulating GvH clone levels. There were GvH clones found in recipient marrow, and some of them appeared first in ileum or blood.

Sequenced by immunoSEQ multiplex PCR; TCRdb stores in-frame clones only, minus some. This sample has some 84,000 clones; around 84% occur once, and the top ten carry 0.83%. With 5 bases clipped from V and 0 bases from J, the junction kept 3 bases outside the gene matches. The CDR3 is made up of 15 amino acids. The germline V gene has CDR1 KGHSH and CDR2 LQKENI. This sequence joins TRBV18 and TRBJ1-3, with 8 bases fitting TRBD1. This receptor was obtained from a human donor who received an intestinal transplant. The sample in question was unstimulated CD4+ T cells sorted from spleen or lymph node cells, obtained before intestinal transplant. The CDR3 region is CASSSGQVSGNTIYF. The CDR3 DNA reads TGTGCCAGCTCATCGGGACAGGTCTCTGGAAACACCATATATTTT.